Listed below are T cell receptor beta chains from one sample, sequenced in a study of naive and memory T cell subsets. In TCRdb, the UMI-ligation and nested PCR reads were re-called with MiXCR into one record per CDR3 protein. The sample shows 17,000 or so distinct CDR3 sequences, nearly 9.5% of them seen only once. Sequencing used skin, obtained from a tuberculin skin test site. All receptors come from an adult in good health. CDR3s include the opening cysteine and the closing phenylalanine or tryptophan. A D gene is named only where the DNA matches it firmly. Clone size is not always given. Where it is, it says once, few, many or a class for expanded clones.

d_call clone_size j_call v_call cdr3_aa cdr3_nt
TRBD1 few TRBJ1-5 TRBV7-9 CASSYGTESIGSNQPQHF TGTGCCAGCAGCTACGGGACAGAGAGTATAGGCAGCAATCAGCCCCAGCATTTT
TRBD1 many TRBJ2-2 TRBV5-1 CASRSRPRGQPNTGELFF TGCGCCAGCAGGTCACGCCCGAGGGGACAGCCGAACACCGGGGAGCTGTTTTTT
- few TRBJ1-1 TRBV6-1 CASSGTLNTEAFF TGTGCCAGCAGTGGGACGTTGAACACTGAAGCTTTCTTT
TRBD1 - TRBJ1-1 TRBV6-2/TRBV6-3 CASSFGPIRQGWAEAFF TGTGCCAGCAGTTTCGGACCAATACGACAGGGGTGGGCTGAAGCTTTCTTT
TRBD2 many TRBJ2-1 TRBV27 CASSLSGLAGGREQFF TGTGCCAGCAGTTTATCGGGACTAGCGGGGGGGCGTGAGCAGTTCTTC
- many TRBJ1-1 TRBV29-1 CSVERETGRNTEAFF TGCAGCGTTGAAAGGGAAACAGGGAGGAACACTGAAGCTTTCTTT
- many TRBJ1-2 TRBV10-3 CAISDTDYYGYTF TGTGCCATCAGTGATACAGACTACTATGGCTACACCTTC
- few TRBJ2-3 TRBV7-8 CASSLVGGGGADTQYF TGTGCCAGCAGCTTAGTGGGCGGAGGGGGAGCAGATACGCAGTATTTT
- many TRBJ1-1 TRBV29-1 CSVGRATEAFF TGCAGCGTTGGTCGGGCCACTGAAGCTTTCTTT
- few TRBJ1-5 TRBV20-1 CSARRFGGPDQPQHF TGCAGTGCTAGGAGGTTCGGGGGACCTGATCAGCCCCAGCATTTT
- many TRBJ2-1 TRBV9 CASSAARGAGNEQFF TGTGCCAGCAGCGCGGCCCGGGGGGCAGGGAATGAGCAGTTCTTC
- - TRBJ1-6 TRBV14 CASSRQVPNSPLHF TGTGCCAGCAGCCGTCAGGTCCCTAATTCACCCCTCCACTTT
TRBD1 - TRBJ2-7 TRBV28 CASTWTGGSYEQYF TGTGCCAGCACCTGGACAGGGGGCTCCTACGAGCAGTACTTC
- few TRBJ2-7 TRBV12-3/TRBV12-4 CASSFFGTEQYF TGTGCCAGCAGTTTTTTTGGCACCGAGCAGTACTTC
- many TRBJ2-7 TRBV6-1 CASSETAYEQYF TGTGCCAGCAGTGAAACAGCCTACGAGCAGTACTTC
- medium-sized TRBJ2-1 TRBV11-3 CASSDPRFGNEQFF TGTGCCAGCAGCGATCCCAGATTCGGCAATGAGCAGTTCTTC
- many TRBJ1-2 TRBV28 CASSRNYGYTF TGTGCCAGCAGTCGAAACTATGGCTACACCTTC
- many TRBJ2-3 TRBV30 CAWSVGISDTQYF TGTGCCTGGAGCGTTGGGATCTCGGATACGCAGTATTTT
TRBD2 - TRBJ2-3 TRBV20-1 CSARRRLADTDTQYF TGCAGTGCTAGACGCCGACTAGCGGACACAGATACGCAGTATTTT
- - TRBJ2-5 TRBV24-1 CATRGTNQETQYF TGTGCCACCAGAGGGACAAACCAAGAGACCCAGTACTTC
- many TRBJ2-1 TRBV9 CASSPQDLEQFF TGTGCCAGCAGCCCCCAAGACCTTGAGCAGTTCTTC
TRBD2 - TRBJ2-1 TRBV29-1 CSVPVVGGPYNEQFF TGCAGCGTTCCGGTAGTGGGAGGGCCTTACAATGAGCAGTTCTTC
TRBD1 - TRBJ1-2 TRBV9 CASSVDGIGGQADGYTF TGTGCCAGCAGCGTAGATGGTATAGGGGGACAGGCCGATGGCTACACCTTC
TRBD1 few TRBJ1-1 TRBV30 CAWRAGGTDTEAFF TGTGCCTGGAGGGCAGGGGGGACGGACACTGAAGCTTTCTTT
TRBD1 many TRBJ1-2 TRBV27 CASSLFGAYGQGSQYGYTF TGTGCCAGCAGTTTATTCGGGGCTTACGGACAGGGGTCGCAATATGGCTACACCTTC
TRBD2 few TRBJ2-3 TRBV5-1 CASSPGLAEDTQYF TGCGCCAGCAGCCCTGGACTAGCGGAAGATACGCAGTATTTT
TRBD1 - TRBJ1-5 TRBV27 CASRGGQGLSNQPQHF TGTGCCAGCCGCGGGGGACAGGGATTGTCTAATCAGCCCCAGCATTTT
TRBD1 few TRBJ1-5 TRBV29-1 CSVGLGQGFNQPQHF TGCAGCGTTGGATTGGGACAGGGCTTCAATCAGCCCCAGCATTTT
TRBD1 few TRBJ2-7 TRBV9 CASSDRDRGGYEQYF TGTGCCAGCAGCGACCGGGACAGGGGCGGGTACGAGCAGTACTTC
- many TRBJ2-5 TRBV7-9 CASSLSGAKETQYF TGTGCCAGCAGCTTATCGGGGGCCAAAGAGACCCAGTACTTC
- - TRBJ2-4 TRBV20-1 CSARFQLNTKNIQYF TGCAGTGCTAGATTCCAACTAAATACTAAAAACATTCAGTACTTC
TRBD1 few TRBJ1-5 TRBV28 CASSPGGACNQPQHF TGTGCCAGCAGTCCAGGGGGGGCCTGCAATCAGCCCCAGCATTTT
- medium-sized TRBJ2-5 TRBV10-3 CAISDFSGYQETQYF TGTGCCATCAGTGATTTCTCGGGGTACCAAGAGACCCAGTACTTC
- few TRBJ2-5 TRBV12-3/TRBV12-4 CASSPGLPQETQYF TGTGCCAGCAGCCCGGGACTCCCCCAAGAGACCCAGTACTTC
TRBD2 many TRBJ2-3 TRBV27 CASMLLAGADTQYF TGTGCCAGCATGTTACTAGCGGGAGCAGATACGCAGTATTTT
- many TRBJ2-2 TRBV20-1 CSAPSRNTGELFF TGCAGTGCCCCCTCTAGGAACACCGGGGAGCTGTTTTTT
TRBD2 medium-sized TRBJ2-7 TRBV14 CASSQYTSGPTYF TGTGCCAGCAGCCAATATACTAGCGGGCCTACGTACTTC
- - TRBJ2-3 TRBV4-1 CASSPGLDTQYF TGCGCCAGCAGCCCGGGGTTGGATACGCAGTATTTT
- few TRBJ1-2 TRBV4-2 CASSQDVQTNGDTF TGTGCCAGCAGCCAAGATGTTCAAACTAATGGCGACACCTTC
- many TRBJ2-7 TRBV4-3 CASSQVQGRSYEQYF TGCGCCAGCAGCCAAGTGCAGGGAAGATCCTACGAGCAGTACTTC
TRBD2 medium-sized TRBJ2-7 TRBV28 CASSISGLAYEQYF TGTGCCAGCAGTATATCCGGACTAGCGTACGAGCAGTACTTC
- many TRBJ2-1 TRBV20-1 CSADLKYNEQFF TGCAGCGCCGACTTGAAGTACAATGAGCAGTTCTTC
- - TRBJ2-3 TRBV6-5 CASSYRGGVGPDTEYF TGTGCCAGCAGCTACCGTGGCGGGGTCGGACCAGATACGGAGTATTTT
- few TRBJ1-1 TRBV15 CATRPHTGVTEAFF TGTGCCACCAGGCCTCACACTGGGGTAACTGAAGCTTTCTTT
- many TRBJ2-2 TRBV3-1 CASSRQPAGMFF TGTGCCAGCAGCCGACAGCCCGCGGGGATGTTTTTT
TRBD2 once TRBJ2-3 TRBV6-2/TRBV6-3 CASSYSGGPSDTQYF TGTGCCAGCAGTTATAGCGGGGGACCTTCTGATACGCAGTATTTT
TRBD1 many TRBJ2-7 TRBV10-3 CAVGQGARSYEQYF TGTGCCGTTGGACAGGGGGCACGATCCTACGAGCAGTACTTC
- - TRBJ1-4 TRBV14 CASSIGSNEKLFF TGTGCCAGCAGCATAGGATCTAATGAAAAACTGTTTTTT